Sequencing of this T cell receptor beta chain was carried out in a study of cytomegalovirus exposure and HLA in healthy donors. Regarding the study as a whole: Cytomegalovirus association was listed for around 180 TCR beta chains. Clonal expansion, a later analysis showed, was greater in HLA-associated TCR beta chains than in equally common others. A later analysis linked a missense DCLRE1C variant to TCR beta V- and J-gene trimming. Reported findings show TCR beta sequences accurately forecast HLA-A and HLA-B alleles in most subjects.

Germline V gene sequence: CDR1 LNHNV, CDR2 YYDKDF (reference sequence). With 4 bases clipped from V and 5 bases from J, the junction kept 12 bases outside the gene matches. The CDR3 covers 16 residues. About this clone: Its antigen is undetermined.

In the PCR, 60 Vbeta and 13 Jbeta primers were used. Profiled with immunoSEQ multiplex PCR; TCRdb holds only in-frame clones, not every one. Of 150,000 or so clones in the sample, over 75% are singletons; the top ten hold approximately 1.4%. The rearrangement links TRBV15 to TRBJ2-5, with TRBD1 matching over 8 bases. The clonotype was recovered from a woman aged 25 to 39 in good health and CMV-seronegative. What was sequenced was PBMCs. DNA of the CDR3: TGTGCCACCAGCACTCTAGACAGGGGATATGGGGAGACCCAGTACTTC. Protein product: CATSTLDRGYGETQYF. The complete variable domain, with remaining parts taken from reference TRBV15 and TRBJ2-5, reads DAMVIQNPRYQVTQFGKPVTLSCSQTLNHNVMYWYQQKSSQAPKLLFHYYDKDFNNEADTPDNFQSRRPNTSFCFLDIRSPGLGDTAMYLCATSTLDRGYGETQYFGPGTRLLVL.